The source of this T cell receptor (beta chain) is a study of PD-1 blockade in mismatch repair-deficient tumors. This CDR3 spans 15 amino acids. V was clipped by 2 bases and J by 0 bases, with 12 bases between them. Germline V gene data show CDR1 as GTSNPN and CDR2 as SVGIG (reference sequence). On this clone: Its antigen is as yet unknown.

Points from the study as a whole: After pembrolizumab, tumor-resident clones rose rapidly, then generally contracted before radiologic responses.

Every patient had mismatch repair deficiency by PCR or immunohistochemistry. Measured with immunoSEQ multiplex PCR; TCRdb has only the in-frame clones, and not every one. The sample includes approximately 23,000 clones, about four fifths of them seen just once. The starting material was PBMCs, obtained before pembrolizumab treatment. This TCR came from an adult with mismatch repair-deficient cancer. The V gene is TRBV30, the J gene TRBJ2-3, with D possibly TRBD1 on 8 matching bases. The CDR3 sequence: CAWSTGGVSTDTQYF. CDR3 sequence (DNA): TGTGCCTGGAGTACAGGGGGGGTAAGCACAGATACGCAGTATTTT. Supplemented by reference TRBV30 and TRBJ2-3, the full variable domain reads SQTIHQWPATLVQPVGSPLSLECTVEGTSNPNLYWYRQAAGRGLQLLFYSVGIGQISSEVPQNLSASRPQDRQFILSSKKLLLSDSGFYLCAWSTGGVSTDTQYFGPGTRLTVL.